The 16 T cell receptor beta chains in this list originate from one sample, sequenced in a study of Ad26.COV2.S vaccination and SARS-CoV-2 variants. Assay: immunoSEQ multiplex PCR; the TCRdb copy retains only in-frame clones and omits some. The data show around 400,000 clones, approximately 90% seen once. Treatment described: about 20 received Ad26.COV2.S at low or high dose, single or two shots; about 5 received placebo; per-sample allocation not given. After the first vaccine or placebo injection, samples were drawn on day 63. The source material was peripheral blood, sampled in a trial of Ad26.COV2.S vaccine versus placebo. These receptors were collected from a person aged 18-65 years who received the Ad26.COV2.S COVID-19 vaccine or a placebo.

This clone has a handful of counts. This chain joins TRBV2 and TRBJ1-5; D remains ambiguous. Trimming cost V 6 bases and J 7 bases, with 13 bases left between them. CDR1 is SNHLY and CDR2 is FYNNEI in the germline V gene. The CDR3 has 13 residues. The CDR3 sequence: CASREMGSQPQHF. DNA for the CDR3: TGTGCCAGCAGAGAAATGGGGTCACAGCCCCAGCATTTT.

The gene calls are TRBV6-5 and TRBJ1-1; D is unresolved. The CDR3 totals 14 residues. Per germline, CDR1 MNHEY and CDR2 SVGAGI. V was clipped by 9 bases and J by 1 base, with 15 bases between them. The CDR3: CASILRGSNTEAFF. DNA for the CDR3: TGTGCCAGTATCCTCAGAGGTTCGAACACTGAAGCTTTCTTT.

This clone appeared a single time. The CDR3 spells CASSRVVGSSYEQYF. The CDR3 DNA sequence: TGTGCCAGTAGTAGGGTTGTTGGAAGCTCCTACGAGCAGTACTTC. V and J are TRBV19 and TRBJ2-7; D call uncertain. This CDR3 contains 15 residues. CDR1 is LNHDA, CDR2 SQIVND, per germline (reference sequence). The germline V and J ends were trimmed by 4 bases and 0 bases, with 13 bases remaining between them.

This rearrangement joins TRBV7-8 to TRBJ1-1, with unresolved D. Germline V gene lookup returns CDR1 SGHVS and CDR2 FQNEAQ. CDR3 length equals 16 residues. Trimming took 2 bases from V and 0 from J, leaving 13 bases between them. The CDR3 nucleotides are TGTGCCAGCAGCTTAAATTACGAGGTGATGAACACTGAAGCTTTCTTT. It specifies CASSLNYEVMNTEAFF. Full variable domain (remainder filled in from reference TRBV7-8 and TRBJ1-1): GAGVSQSPRYKVAKRGQDVALRCDPISGHVSLFWYQQALGQGPEFLTYFQNEAQLDKSGLPSDRFFAERPEGSVSTLKIQRTQQEDSAVYLCASSLNYEVMNTEAFFGQGTRLTVV.

J is TRBJ1-1 and V is TRBV11-3; D unclear. Trimming took 5 bases from V and 2 from J, leaving 9 bases between them. CDR3 length: 13 amino acids. CDR1 and CDR2 from the germline V gene are SGHNT and YENEEA. The CDR3 protein is CASSPTFNTEAFF. The CDR3 coding sequence is TGTGCCAGCAGCCCCACCTTTAACACTGAAGCTTTCTTT. The entire variable domain, with the rest obtained from reference TRBV11-3 and TRBJ1-1, is as follows: EAGVVQSPRYKIIEKKQPVAFWCNPISGHNTLYWYLQNLGQGPELLIRYENEEAVDDSQLPKDRFSAERLKGVDSTLKIQPAELGDSAVYLCASSPTFNTEAFFGQGTRLTVV.

V gene TRBV21-1 combines with J gene TRBJ2-7; the table's D call TRBD1 went unverified against the DNA. TRBV21-1 is listed as a pseudogene. This CDR3 has 13 residues. In DNA form, the CDR3 reads TGTGCCAGCGCTTCTTTCAGGGACTACGAGCAGTACTTC. This gives the protein CASASFRDYEQYF.

The chain carries TRBV7-2 and TRBJ2-7; 9 positions match TRBD2. V shed 1 base, J shed 5 bases, and the junction held 9 bases outside the gene matches. Germline V lookup: CDR1 SGHTA, CDR2 FQGNSA. CDR3 length equals 16 residues. The CDR3 bases are TGTGCCAGCAGCTTAGATAGGACTAGCGCCCCCCACGAGCAGTACTTC. Its translation: CASSLDRTSAPHEQYF.

The chain couples TRBV11-2 to TRBJ1-6, with a possible D match to TRBD1 (6 bases). The V gene lost 7 bases and the J gene lost 5 bases, with 15 bases spanning the gap. This CDR3 region has 15 residues. Looked up from germline, CDR1 is SGHAT and CDR2 is FQNNGV. The CDR3 is CASTLSQGNNSPLHF. The DNA of the CDR3 is TGTGCCAGCACCCTTTCCCAGGGGAATAATTCACCCCTCCACTTT.

The rearrangement joins TRBV12-3 or TRBV12-4 to TRBJ1-3; D remains ambiguous. The CDR3 totals 12 residues. Trimming took 2 bases from V and 5 from J, leaving 4 bases between them. In DNA, the CDR3 is TGTGCCAGCAGTTTATACCGAAACACCATATATTTT. It codes for CASSLYRNTIYF.

The V call is TRBV11-3, the J call TRBJ2-7; 8 bases align to TRBD1. V was clipped by 0 bases and J by 3 bases; unmatched bases: 10. CDR3 length: 17 amino acids. Germline-derived CDR1 and CDR2 are SGHNT and YENEEA. The CDR3 DNA is TGTGCCAGCAGCTTAGAGGTGCAGGGGGCGGGTATCTACGAGCAGTACTTC. As protein: CASSLEVQGAGIYEQYF.

The genes are TRBV29-1 and TRBJ2-1; 13 bases fit TRBD2. The CDR3 totals 15 residues. Trimming took 1 base from V and 9 from J; bases not matched to a gene: 6. Germline-derived CDR1 and CDR2 are SQVTM and ANQGSEA. The CDR3 sequence is CSVEGGGLAGVEQFF. The CDR3, as DNA: TGCAGCGTTGAAGGTGGTGGACTAGCGGGAGTTGAGCAGTTCTTC.

The rearrangement uses TRBV6-2 or TRBV6-3 and TRBJ2-5, with D hard to call. The V and J ends lost 2 bases and 6 bases respectively, with 7 bases between them. Germline CDR1 MNHEY, CDR2 SVGEGT. This CDR3 spans 12 amino acids. In nucleotides, the CDR3 is TGTGCCAGCAGTTACCCACTGAAGACCCAGTACTTC. Translated, it gives CASSYPLKTQYF.

The gene calls are TRBV10-2 and TRBJ1-1, with 7 bases fitting TRBD1. This CDR3 comprises 16 residues. J gave up 4 bases and V 8 bases, and 16 bases lay outside the gene matches. Germline-derived CDR1 and CDR2 are WSHSY and SAAADI. The CDR3 DNA is TGCGCCAGCCACCCCACCGAGATGACAGGGATCACTGAAGCTTTCTTT. Its protein product is CASHPTEMTGITEAFF.

The chain couples TRBV10-3 to TRBJ2-1, with TRBD1 matching over 10 bases. The junction had 5 bases not matched to a gene; V was cut back by 6 bases and J by 3 bases. The CDR3 spans 15 residues. From germline, CDR1 is ENHRY and CDR2 SYGVKD. The CDR3 region has the DNA TGTGCCATCAGCATAGGGACAGGGGACTACAATGAGCAGTTCTTC. Translating it yields CAISIGTGDYNEQFF.

The chain joins TRBV6-5 to TRBJ2-5; 7 nucleotides align to TRBD2. Germline V gene sequence: CDR1 MNHEY, CDR2 SVGAGI. The CDR3 consists of 13 residues. Trimming at V came to 6 bases and at J to 2 bases, leaving 3 bases not matched to a gene. The CDR3 DNA is TGTGCCAGCAGGGTCGGGGGGCAAGAGACCCAGTACTTC. It yields the protein CASRVGGQETQYF.

The V and J genes are TRBV6-5 and TRBJ1-6; D might be TRBD1 (6 bases). Trimming took off 0 bases at V and 4 bases at J, with 7 bases between the two ends. The CDR3 loop spans 15 amino acids. Germline V CDR1 and CDR2: MNHEY, SVGAGI. The CDR3 bases are TGTGCCAGCAGTTACTCTGGACAGTATAATTCACCCCTCCACTTT. It is translated as CASSYSGQYNSPLHF.